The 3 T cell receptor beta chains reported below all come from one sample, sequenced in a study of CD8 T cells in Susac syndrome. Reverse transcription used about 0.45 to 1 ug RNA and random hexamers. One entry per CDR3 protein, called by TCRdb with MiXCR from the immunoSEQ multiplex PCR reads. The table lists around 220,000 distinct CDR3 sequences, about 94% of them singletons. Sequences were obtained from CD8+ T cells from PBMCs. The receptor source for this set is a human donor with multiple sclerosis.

The CDR3 DNA reads as TGTGCCAGCAGTTACAGGGGGGAAGATACGCAGTATTTT. Amino acids: CASSYRGEDTQYF. The chain combines TRBV9 with TRBJ2-3, with 8 bases identical to TRBD1. V lost 5 bases, J lost 5 bases, and 4 bases stayed unmatched. This CDR3 contains 13 residues. The V gene's germline CDR1 is SGDLS and CDR2 YYNGEE.

CDR3 DNA sequence: TGTGCCAGCAGTCCCACGACAGTTGCCGAGCAGTACTTC. Protein: CASSPTTVAEQYF. The chain joins TRBV6-6 to TRBJ2-7; perhaps TRBD1 as D (5 bases). CDR3 length equals 13 residues. Trimming took off 5 bases at V and 6 bases at J, with 14 bases between the two ends. The germline V gene has CDR1 MNHNY and CDR2 SVGAGI (reference sequence).

In nucleotides, the CDR3 is TGTGCCAGCAGCGGTAATATTGACGAGGCAATGAACACTGAAGCTTTCTTT. Encoded protein: CASSGNIDEAMNTEAFF. This chain links TRBV9 with TRBJ1-1, with D unresolved. There are 17 residues in the CDR3. Trimming cost V 3 bases and J 0 bases, with 18 bases left between them. CDR1 and CDR2 from the germline V gene are SGDLS and YYNGEE.